A single sample gave rise to the 28 T cell receptor beta chains below, sequenced in a study of Ad26.COV2.S vaccination and SARS-CoV-2 variants. Using immunoSEQ multiplex PCR, the repertoire was profiled, and TCRdb retains in-frame clones only, with some absent. This table has roughly 320,000 clones, 85% appearing once. Treatment of the sample: around 19 received Ad26.COV2.S at low or high dose, single or two shots; 5 received placebo; per-sample allocation not given. Specimens were obtained on day 63 following the first vaccine or placebo injection. The source material was peripheral blood, sampled in a trial of Ad26.COV2.S vaccine versus placebo. Receptors originate from a person aged 18-60 years who received the Ad26.COV2.S COVID-19 vaccine or a placebo.

The rearrangement uses TRBV9 and TRBJ2-5; D is perhaps TRBD1 or TRBD2 (5 bases each). Trimming took off 0 bases at V and 7 bases at J, with 16 bases between the two ends. This CDR3 contains 15 residues. The V gene's germline CDR1 is SGDLS and CDR2 YYNGEE. The CDR3 loop is CASSVVTGPEGTQYF. The CDR3 DNA is TGTGCCAGCAGCGTAGTAACGGGACCCGAGGGGACCCAGTACTTC.

The chain joins TRBV19 to TRBJ1-3; a possible D gene is TRBD1 (6 bases). The CDR3 contains 15 residues. Germline CDR1 is LNHDA and CDR2 is SQIVND (reference sequence). V lost 5 bases and J lost 2, with 13 bases in between. In DNA form, the CDR3 reads TGTGCCAGTAGTGTCGGGGCAGGGGCTGGAAACACCATATATTTT. It is translated as CASSVGAGAGNTIYF.

V is TRBV4-2 and J is TRBJ2-1; D not resolved. V lost 0 bases and J 7 bases, leaving 10 bases between the germline ends. The CDR3 runs 14 residues. Germline lookup yields CDR1 LGHNA and CDR2 YNFKEQ. The CDR3 is CASSQDQPRNEQFF. The DNA for the CDR3 is TGTGCCAGCAGCCAAGATCAGCCGAGGAATGAGCAGTTCTTC.

The chain is built from TRBV7-9 and TRBJ1-5; D is ambiguous. The CDR3 length is 13 residues. The germline V gene has CDR1 SEHNR and CDR2 FQNEAQ (reference sequence). Trimming removed 10 bases at V and 2 bases at J, with 12 bases between. Here the CDR3 reads CATDAEGNQPQHF. DNA for the CDR3: TGTGCCACCGACGCCGAGGGCAATCAGCCCCAGCATTTT.

The chain uses TRBV2 and TRBJ2-7; weak D call: TRBD2 (5 bases). The CDR3 length is 14 residues. Germline CDR1 SNHLY, CDR2 FYNNEI. V shed 2 bases and J shed 3 bases, with 11 bases lying between them. CDR3 DNA: TGTGCCAGCAGTGAATTGCGGGTTGGCTACGAGCAGTACTTC. Translating gives CASSELRVGYEQYF.

J is TRBJ2-5 and V is TRBV5-5, with D uncertain. Germline V lookup: CDR1 SGHKS, CDR2 YYEKEE (reference sequence). The V end lost 0 bases, the J end lost 0 bases, and 15 bases lay between the germline ends. There are 17 residues in the CDR3. CDR3 region: CASSLGVQVTYQETQYF. Written as DNA, the CDR3 is TGTGCCAGCAGCTTGGGGGTCCAGGTGACTTACCAAGAGACCCAGTACTTC.

The V and J genes are TRBV7-6 and TRBJ2-1; a weak D match, TRBD1 (7 bases). The V and J ends lost 7 bases and 5 bases respectively, with 27 bases between them. The CDR3 extends over 18 amino acids. CDR1 SGHVS and CDR2 FNYEAQ come from the germline V gene. CDR3 amino acids: CASTPRWQGGGENNEQFF. The CDR3 DNA reads as TGTGCCAGCACCCCTAGGTGGCAGGGGGGTGGGGAGAACAATGAGCAGTTCTTC.

This clone has just one count. CDR3 protein: CASRNSISDSSPSTDTQYF. The CDR3 bases are TGTGCCAGCAGGAATTCGATCTCGGACAGTAGTCCTAGCACAGATACGCAGTATTTT. The V gene is TRBV14, the J gene TRBJ2-3; D is possibly TRBD1 (6 bases). Germline CDR1 SGHDN, CDR2 FVKESK. The ends were cut back, 6 bases at V and 0 bases at J, with 25 bases in the middle. This CDR3 region has 19 residues.

The chain joins TRBV3-1 (or the pseudogene TRBV3-2) to TRBJ2-1, with 10 bases identical to TRBD2. CDR3 size: 13 residues. Trimming at V came to 1 base and at J to 11 bases, leaving 2 bases not matched to a gene. Germline CDR1 reads LGHDT; CDR2 reads YNNKEL (reference sequence). CDR3 DNA sequence: TGTGCCAGCAGCCAAGGGACTAGCGGAAAGCAGTTCTTC. Translated: CASSQGTSGKQFF.

The J gene is TRBJ2-7, the V gene TRBV5-1; 9 bases are a match to TRBD1. The germline V gene encodes CDR1 SGHRS and CDR2 YFSETQ. After removal of 5 bases from V and 3 bases from J, the junction contained 3 bases not matched to a gene. The CDR3 consists of 13 residues. CDR3 region: CASRGQGIYEQYF. DNA of the CDR3: TGCGCCAGCAGAGGACAGGGGATCTACGAGCAGTACTTC.

The rearrangement links TRBV13 to TRBJ2-7; D is possibly TRBD2 (6 bases). Germline CDR1 and CDR2: PRHDT and FYEKMQ (reference sequence). V lost 1 base and J lost 1, with 17 bases in between. CDR3 length: 17 amino acids. CDR3 protein: CASSLEPVVGGSYEQYF. CDR3 coding DNA: TGTGCCAGCAGCTTAGAGCCCGTGGTGGGGGGATCCTACGAGCAGTACTTC.

The chain is built from TRBV11-2 and TRBJ2-7; tentatively, D is TRBD1 or TRBD2 (5 bases each). Germline V gene sequence: CDR1 SGHAT, CDR2 FQNNGV. V was clipped by 5 bases and J by 2 bases, with 7 bases between them. The CDR3 runs 12 residues. Here the CDR3 reads CASSQGPYEQYF. The CDR3 DNA sequence: TGTGCCAGCAGCCAGGGACCCTACGAGCAGTACTTC.

This clone was seen a single time. The rearrangement links TRBV2 to TRBJ2-4; tentative D call: TRBD2 (5 bases). The germline V gene encodes CDR1 SNHLY and CDR2 FYNNEI. The CDR3 covers 11 residues. With 7 bases removed from V and 8 bases from J, the gap between germline ends came to 9 bases. DNA of the CDR3: TGTGCCAGCACCTACGGGGACATTCAGTACTTC. It is translated as CASTYGDIQYF. Variable domain in full (rest from reference TRBV2 and TRBJ2-4): EPEVTQTPSHQVTQMGQEVILRCVPISNHLYFYWYRQILGQKVEFLVSFYNNEISEKSEIFDDQFSVERPDGSNFTLKIRSTKLEDSAMYFCASTYGDIQYFGAGTRLSVL.

This clone was recorded a few times. The V and J genes are TRBV7-3 and TRBJ1-1, with 7 bases that match TRBD1. CDR3 length: 13 residues. CDR1 and CDR2 from the germline V gene are SGHTA and FQGTGA. V shed 4 bases, J shed 4 bases, and the junction held 3 bases outside the gene matches. The chain's CDR3 is CASSSQGGTEAFF. CDR3 sequence (DNA): TGTGCCAGCAGCTCCCAGGGGGGCACTGAAGCTTTCTTT.

This clone was detected once. V is TRBV11-2 and J is TRBJ1-5, with 9 bases identical to TRBD1. The CDR3 extends over 14 amino acids. Germline assignment: CDR1 SGHAT and CDR2 FQNNGV. The V and J ends lost 6 bases and 7 bases, in that order; junction bases with no gene match: 7. CDR3 protein: CASSSDRGYQPQHF. The CDR3 coding sequence is TGTGCCAGCAGTTCGGACAGGGGATACCAGCCCCAGCATTTT.

This clone has a single count. V is TRBV10-3 and J is TRBJ1-2; TRBD1 matches at 11 bases. There are 12 residues in the CDR3. J was trimmed by 7 bases and V by 6 bases; bases with no gene match: 1. Looked up from germline, CDR1 is ENHRY and CDR2 is SYGVKD. The CDR3 bases are TGTGCCATCAGGGGGACAGGGGGTGGCTACACCTTC. It encodes CAIRGTGGGYTF.

The chain is built from TRBV7-2 and TRBJ2-7, with 14 bases lining up with TRBD2. Germline V gene data show CDR1 as SGHTA and CDR2 as FQGNSA. This CDR3 comprises 17 residues. Trimming cost V 7 bases and J 3 bases; bases outside gene matches: 11. CDR3 coding DNA: TGTGCCAGCATGCCGACTAGCGGGGGGGCCCTCCGCTACGAGCAGTACTTC. It translates to CASMPTSGGALRYEQYF.

The chain couples TRBV5-1 to TRBJ2-5; no firm D call. V was trimmed by 0 bases and J by 5 bases, leaving 11 bases between them. CDR1 SGHRS and CDR2 YFSETQ come from the germline V gene. This CDR3 is built from 14 residues. The CDR3 region is CASSLAGMQETQYF. DNA for the CDR3: TGCGCCAGCAGCTTGGCGGGTATGCAGGAGACCCAGTACTTC. The full variable domain, completed using reference TRBV5-1 and TRBJ2-5, is KAGVTQTPRYLIKTRGQQVTLSCSPISGHRSVSWYQQTPGQGLQFLFEYFSETQRNKGNFPGRFSGRQFSNSRSEMNVSTLELGDSALYLCASSLAGMQETQYFGPGTRLLVL.

This chain uses TRBV3-1 (or the pseudogene TRBV3-2) with TRBJ2-2; D remains unclear. Germline values: CDR1 LGHDT, CDR2 YNNKEL (reference sequence). V was trimmed by 0 bases and J by 3 bases, leaving 8 bases between them. The CDR3 is 15 amino acids. CDR3 region: CASSQDPIYTGELFF. As DNA, the CDR3 is TGTGCCAGCAGCCAAGATCCTATTTACACCGGGGAGCTGTTTTTT.

The chain joins TRBV29-1 to TRBJ1-1; the D gene is possibly TRBD1 (5 bases). Trimming shortened V by 7 bases and J by 0 bases, and 12 bases separated the two germline ends. Germline loops: CDR1 SQVTM, CDR2 ANQGSEA. CDR3 length: 13 amino acids. CDR3 in DNA: TGCAGCGCCTCTGACAGCCTGAACACTGAAGCTTTCTTT. Protein sequence: CSASDSLNTEAFF.

This clone has a handful of counts. Other DNA sequences in the sample encode the same CDR3. This sequence joins TRBV7-9 and TRBJ1-3, with D possibly matching TRBD1 (5 bases). This CDR3 is built from 12 residues. Germline V gene lookup returns CDR1 SEHNR and CDR2 FQNEAQ (reference sequence). The V end lost 5 bases, the J end lost 7 bases, and 9 bases lay between the germline ends. The CDR3: CASSPQGNTIYF. CDR3 DNA: TGTGCCAGCAGCCCTCAGGGTAACACCATATATTTT.

V is TRBV30 and J is TRBJ2-3; 8 nucleotides align to TRBD2. Per the germline V gene, CDR1 is GTSNPN and CDR2 is SVGIG (reference sequence). CDR3 length: 17 residues. Trimming removed 1 base from V and 0 bases from J; junction bases left unmatched: 9. The CDR3 bases are TGTGCCTGGAGTGCCGGGGGGGCCCTCTCTAGCACAGATACGCAGTATTTT. This encodes CAWSAGGALSSTDTQYF.

The chain employs TRBV5-4 and TRBJ2-3, with TRBD1 matching 10 bases. From germline, CDR1 is SGHNT and CDR2 YYREEE (reference sequence). CDR3 size: 15 residues. Unmatched junction bases numbered 12, after V lost 5 bases and J lost 9 bases. CDR3 region: CASRLDRGRLSTQYF. In nucleotides, the CDR3 is TGTGCCAGCAGACTTGACAGGGGGCGCTTAAGCACGCAGTATTTT.

DNA for the CDR3: TGTGCCAGCAGCTTAGATGAGGGCCGGTGGGTAGATACGCAGTATTTT. This translates into CASSLDEGRWVDTQYF. This chain uses TRBV11-2 with TRBJ2-3; perhaps TRBD2 as D (5 bases). CDR3 length: 16 amino acids. Germline CDR1 and CDR2: SGHAT and FQNNGV. Trimming took 0 bases from V and 5 from J, leaving 15 bases between them.

This chain uses TRBV5-6 with TRBJ1-2; 8 positions agree with TRBD1. The CDR3 length is 13 residues. V lost 3 bases, J lost 7 bases, and 5 bases stayed unmatched. The V gene's germline CDR1 is SGHDT and CDR2 YYEEEE. Here the CDR3 reads CASSYQGAAGYTF. CDR3 DNA: TGTGCCAGCAGCTACCAGGGGGCGGCTGGCTACACCTTC.

The rearrangement joins TRBV5-6 to TRBJ2-7, with D possibly TRBD1 on 8 matching bases. Trimming removed 4 bases at V and 3 bases at J, with 17 bases between. Germline V gene sequence: CDR1 SGHDT, CDR2 YYEEEE. This CDR3 contains 15 residues. CDR3 in DNA: TGTGCCAGCAGCCCTAGGACAGGGAGGGGCTACGAGCAGTACTTC. This encodes CASSPRTGRGYEQYF. The full variable domain, with the rest looked up from reference TRBV5-6 and TRBJ2-7, is DAGVTQSPTHLIKTRGQQVTLRCSPKSGHDTVSWYQQALGQGPQFIFQYYEEEERQRGNFPDRFSGHQFPNYSSELNVNALLLGDSALYLCASSPRTGRGYEQYFGPGTRLTVT.

This rearrangement joins TRBV5-6 to TRBJ1-4; maybe TRBD1 (5 bases). Looked up from germline, CDR1 is SGHDT and CDR2 is YYEEEE. Trimming left V 5 bases short and J 6 bases short, with 20 bases between. The CDR3 totals 16 residues. The CDR3 reads CASSTPTGGTYEKLFF. Written as DNA, the CDR3 is TGTGCCAGCAGTACACCGACGGGGGGTACATATGAAAAACTGTTTTTT. Full variable domain (remainder filled in from reference TRBV5-6 and TRBJ1-4): DAGVTQSPTHLIKTRGQQVTLRCSPKSGHDTVSWYQQALGQGPQFIFQYYEEEERQRGNFPDRFSGHQFPNYSSELNVNALLLGDSALYLCASSTPTGGTYEKLFFGSGTQLSVL.

The genes are TRBV9 and TRBJ2-2; D uncertain. V shed 3 bases and J shed 6 bases, with 9 bases lying between them. From germline, CDR1 is SGDLS and CDR2 YYNGEE. This CDR3 comprises 13 residues. In DNA, the CDR3 is TGTGCCAGCAGCGCGCTCCCCTCCGGGGAGCTGTTTTTT. Translated: CASSALPSGELFF.